This passage covers 26 T cell receptor beta chains from one sample sequenced in a study of CD8 T cells in Susac syndrome. Random hexamers were used to reverse transcribe the RNA input (roughly 0.5 to 1 ug). TCRdb ran MiXCR on the immunoSEQ multiplex PCR reads and lists one entry per CDR3 protein. The sample contains around 130,000 distinct CDR3 sequences, 94% of which appear only once. Material: CD4+ T cells from PBMCs. All receptors come from a human donor with multiple sclerosis.

This clonotype showed up just once. This chain joins TRBV27 and TRBJ1-1, with 7 bases aligning to TRBD1. V trimming: 7 bases; J trimming: 1 base; junction bases outside the gene matches: 6. The CDR3 runs to 14 residues. CDR1 and CDR2 (germline): MNHEY, SMNVEV (reference sequence). CDR3: CASTRQGWNTEAFF. CDR3 sequence (DNA): TGTGCCAGCACCCGACAGGGATGGAACACTGAAGCTTTCTTT.

This clonotype was counted only a few times. The chain is built from TRBV25-1 and TRBJ2-7; TRBD2 matches at 14 bases. Trimming cost V 4 bases and J 6 bases; bases outside gene matches: 2. Germline-derived CDR1 and CDR2 are MGHDK and SYGVNS. The CDR3 covers 14 residues. The CDR3 DNA reads TGTGCCAGCAGTGGGACTAGCGGGAGGAGCGAGCAGTACTTC. It translates to CASSGTSGRSEQYF.

The V call is TRBV10-3, the J call TRBJ2-1; no clear D gene. This CDR3 comprises 16 residues. The V end was cut by 8 bases, the J end by 1 base, with 18 bases between. Germline V CDR1 and CDR2: ENHRY, SYGVKD. The CDR3 here is CAISERQLQSYNEQFF. CDR3 sequence (DNA): TGTGCCATCTCCGAAAGGCAGCTCCAATCCTACAATGAGCAGTTCTTC.

The V and J genes are TRBV7-9 and TRBJ1-1, with TRBD1 as a possible D gene (6 bases). Germline loops: CDR1 SEHNR, CDR2 FQNEAQ (reference sequence). The CDR3 loop spans 11 amino acids. Trimming took off 5 bases at V and 11 bases at J, with 12 bases between the two ends. CDR3 amino acids: CASSPDRRAFF. In DNA, the CDR3 is TGTGCCAGCAGCCCCGACAGGAGGGCTTTCTTT. The full variable domain, with the rest looked up from reference TRBV7-9 and TRBJ1-1, is DTGVSQNPRHKITKRGQNVTFRCDPISEHNRLYWYRQTLGQGPEFLTYFQNEAQLEKSRLLSDRFSAERPKGSFSTLEIQRTEQGDSAMYLCASSPDRRAFFGQGTRLTVV.

This clonotype was seen just once. The gene calls are TRBV30 and TRBJ2-1, with TRBD1 identical over 7 bases. After removal of 8 bases from V and 2 bases from J, the junction contained 15 bases not matched to a gene. This CDR3 has 16 residues. Per germline, CDR1 GTSNPN and CDR2 SVGIG (reference sequence). This chain's CDR3 is CAASGGAVQAYNEQFF. CDR3 sequence (DNA): TGTGCCGCCTCAGGGGGTGCCGTGCAGGCCTACAATGAGCAGTTCTTC.

This chain joins TRBV7-8 and TRBJ2-1; 10 bases line up with TRBD1. Germline assignment: CDR1 SGHVS and CDR2 FQNEAQ. Unmatched junction bases numbered 8, after V lost 5 bases and J lost 16 bases. CDR3 length equals 12 residues. The CDR3 DNA follows: TGTGCCAGCAGCCCCGATTTGACAGGGGGCTTCTTC. Its protein is CASSPDLTGGFF.

The rearrangement uses TRBV15 and TRBJ2-4, with D possibly TRBD2 on 5 matching bases. Germline CDR1 and CDR2: LNHNV and YYDKDF (reference sequence). V shed 1 base and J shed 3 bases, with 10 bases lying between them. This CDR3 comprises 15 residues. CDR3 protein: CATSRVGEGKNIQYF. The CDR3 DNA reads as TGTGCCACCAGCAGAGTAGGTGAGGGCAAAAACATTCAGTACTTC.

In this sample, this clonotype turned up once. The chain combines TRBV3-1 with TRBJ1-2; D call uncertain. V dropped 4 bases and J dropped 4 bases, with 7 bases sitting between them. The CDR3 is made up of 12 amino acids. Germline CDR1 LGHDT, CDR2 YNNKEL (reference sequence). The CDR3 DNA reads as TGTGCCAGCAGCCGGCGGAGCTATGGCTACACCTTC. As protein: CASSRRSYGYTF. Full variable domain (outside the CDR3, taken from reference TRBV3-1 and TRBJ1-2): DTAVSQTPKYLVTQMGNDKSIKCEQNLGHDTMYWYKQDSKKFLKIMFSYNNKELIINETVPNRFSPKSPDKAHLNLHINSLELGDSAVYFCASSRRSYGYTFGSGTRLTVV.

The chain recombines TRBV3-1 with TRBJ2-1, with a possible D match to TRBD2 (6 bases). Germline values: CDR1 LGHDT, CDR2 YNNKEL (reference sequence). V was clipped by 4 bases and J by 7 bases, with 11 bases between them. The CDR3 runs 13 residues. Here the CDR3 DNA reads TGTGCCAGCAGCCCCCCGGAGGGGAATGAGCAGTTCTTC. It is translated as CASSPPEGNEQFF.

This CDR3 reads CASSRNRGQETQYF. DNA for the CDR3: TGTGCCAGCAGTAGAAACAGGGGCCAAGAGACCCAGTACTTC. The chain joins TRBV27 to TRBJ2-5, with TRBD1 matching over 7 bases. V trimming: 5 bases; J trimming: 1 base; junction bases outside the gene matches: 4. Germline assignment: CDR1 MNHEY and CDR2 SMNVEV (reference sequence). There are 14 residues in the CDR3.

The chain couples TRBV3-1 to TRBJ2-1; D is unclear. CDR1 and CDR2 from the germline V gene are LGHDT and YNNKEL (reference sequence). The CDR3 length is 12 residues. V was shortened by 1 base and J by 6 bases, with 4 bases between the two germline ends. CDR3 nucleotide sequence: TGTGCCAGCAGCCAAGGGATCAATGAGCAGTTCTTC. Residues: CASSQGINEQFF.

This rearrangement joins TRBV7-2 to TRBJ2-5; possible D gene TRBD2, 5 bases. The CDR3 covers 14 residues. Between the trimmed V and J ends, which lost 3 bases and 5 bases, there was a span of 13 bases. Germline V lookup: CDR1 SGHTA, CDR2 FQGNSA. CDR3 in DNA: TGTGCCAGCAGCTTTGTCGAGGGTTGGGAGACCCAGTACTTC. Translated, it gives CASSFVEGWETQYF.

The V and J genes are TRBV5-6 and TRBJ2-4; D might be TRBD1 (7 bases). The CDR3 sequence is 16 residues long. Trimming stripped 7 bases from V and 1 base from J, with 18 bases between. CDR1 is SGHDT and CDR2 is YYEEEE in the germline V gene. DNA for the CDR3: TGTGCCAGCGGGGGAAGGGGGCGGGACGCCAAAAACATTCAGTACTTC. It yields the protein CASGGRGRDAKNIQYF.

The chain combines TRBV6-6 with TRBJ1-5; TRBD1 might be the D (6 bases). With 2 bases removed from V and 5 bases from J, the gap between germline ends came to 7 bases. This CDR3 has 13 residues. The germline V gene encodes CDR1 MNHNY and CDR2 SVGAGI (reference sequence). The DNA of the CDR3 is TGTGCCAGCAGTTACCGACAGGATCAGCCCCAGCATTTT. Residues: CASSYRQDQPQHF.

V and J are TRBV30 and TRBJ2-2, with D possibly being TRBD1 (5 bases). CDR3 size: 14 residues. Trimming took 2 bases from V and 0 from J, leaving 7 bases between them. Germline lookup yields CDR1 GTSNPN and CDR2 SVGIG (reference sequence). The CDR3 spells CAWSRQTNTGELFF. The CDR3 DNA sequence: TGTGCCTGGAGTAGACAGACGAACACCGGGGAGCTGTTTTTT.

The rearrangement uses TRBV20-1 and TRBJ2-3; 11 bases align to TRBD2. The CDR3 spans 17 residues. Germline loops: CDR1 DFQATT, CDR2 SNEGSKA (reference sequence). J lost 4 bases, V lost 0 bases, and 9 bases had no gene match. CDR3 nucleotides: TGCAGTGCTAGAGAAGGTACTAGCGGGAGTAAGTCAGATACGCAGTATTTT. Its translation is CSAREGTSGSKSDTQYF.

Only one count was recorded for this clonotype. The rearrangement links TRBV5-1 to TRBJ1-1; D not resolved. Germline lookup yields CDR1 SGHRS and CDR2 YFSETQ. There are 14 residues in the CDR3. V lost 0 bases, J lost 4 bases, and 10 bases lay in between. The CDR3 DNA is TGCGCCAGCAGCTTGGCCAGTGGGATCACTGAAGCTTTCTTT. Amino acid sequence: CASSLASGITEAFF.

Regarding this clonotype: The junction departs from germline at one end; a sequencing error may be responsible. The gene calls are TRBV6-2 or TRBV6-3 and TRBJ2-2; 8 bases align to TRBD1. There are 14 residues in the CDR3. Germline CDR1 is MNHEY and CDR2 is SVGEGT. CDR3: CASSWTGNTGELLF. The CDR3 DNA sequence: TGTGCCAGCAGTTGGACAGGGAACACCGGGGAGCTGTTATTT.

V usage is TRBV5-4 and J usage is TRBJ2-5, with D unresolved. The CDR3 is 14 amino acids. Trimming took 2 bases from V and 4 from J, leaving 12 bases between them. The V gene's germline CDR1 is SGHNT and CDR2 YYREEE (reference sequence). This CDR3 is CASSFPGAPETQYF. The DNA for the CDR3 is TGTGCCAGCAGCTTCCCGGGTGCCCCAGAGACCCAGTACTTC.

The CDR3 DNA reads as TGTGCCAGCAGGGACACAGGGAACTCTGGAAACACCATATATTTT. Its translation is CASRDTGNSGNTIYF. V gene TRBV2 combines with J gene TRBJ1-3; a weak D match, TRBD1 (6 bases). The CDR3 contains 15 residues. The V gene's germline CDR1 is SNHLY and CDR2 FYNNEI. Trimming pared 6 bases from V and 0 bases from J, leaving 12 bases between.

This sequence joins TRBV27 and TRBJ2-7; D is unclear. Gene TRBJ2-5 matches the end of the DNA better, so the J call may be wrong. This CDR3 has 13 amino acids. CDR1 MNHEY and CDR2 SMNVEV come from the germline V gene (reference sequence). CDR3 protein: CASSSHRAPTQYF. In DNA form, the CDR3 reads TGTGCCAGCAGTTCCCACCGGGCCCCGACCCAGTACTTC.

The chain links TRBV28 to TRBJ1-3, with unresolved D. This CDR3 region has 14 residues. Trimming took 5 bases from V and 4 from J, leaving 12 bases between them. Germline V gene sequence: CDR1 MDHEN, CDR2 SYDVKM. CDR3 protein: CASSPHREGNTIYF. CDR3 DNA sequence: TGTGCCAGCAGTCCCCACCGGGAAGGAAACACCATATATTTT.

This chain uses TRBV7-9 with TRBJ1-5, with D maybe TRBD1 (6 bases). CDR1 is SEHNR, CDR2 FQNEAQ, per germline (reference sequence). V dropped 5 bases and J dropped 4 bases, with 12 bases sitting between them. The CDR3 is made up of 14 amino acids. Here the CDR3 reads CASSPGAPNQPQHF. CDR3 sequence (DNA): TGTGCCAGCAGCCCGGGGGCGCCGAATCAGCCCCAGCATTTT.

The genes are TRBV5-1 and TRBJ2-1; 8 nucleotides match TRBD2. The CDR3 covers 15 residues. V lost 0 bases, J lost 5 bases, and 4 bases stayed unmatched. In germline, CDR1 is SGHRS, CDR2 YFSETQ. The CDR3 region is CASSLVTSADNEQFF. Written as DNA, the CDR3 is TGCGCCAGCAGCTTGGTGACTAGCGCCGACAATGAGCAGTTCTTC.

J is TRBJ1-1 and V is TRBV6-5, with D unclear. Trimming removed 6 bases at V and 1 base at J, with 9 bases between. CDR1 is MNHEY and CDR2 is SVGAGI in the germline V gene. This CDR3 has 13 residues. CDR3 nucleotide sequence: TGTGCCAGCAGATTGGTTACGAACACTGAAGCTTTCTTT. This gives the protein CASRLVTNTEAFF.

The CDR3: CASSPNPTAPEAFF. CDR3 bases: TGTGCCAGCAGCCCCAACCCGACAGCGCCTGAAGCTTTCTTT. The gene calls are TRBV7-3 and TRBJ1-1, with D possibly TRBD1 on 5 matching bases. This CDR3 has 14 amino acids. V lost 5 bases to trimming and J lost 6 bases, with 16 bases between them. Germline-derived CDR1 and CDR2 are SGHTA and FQGTGA.